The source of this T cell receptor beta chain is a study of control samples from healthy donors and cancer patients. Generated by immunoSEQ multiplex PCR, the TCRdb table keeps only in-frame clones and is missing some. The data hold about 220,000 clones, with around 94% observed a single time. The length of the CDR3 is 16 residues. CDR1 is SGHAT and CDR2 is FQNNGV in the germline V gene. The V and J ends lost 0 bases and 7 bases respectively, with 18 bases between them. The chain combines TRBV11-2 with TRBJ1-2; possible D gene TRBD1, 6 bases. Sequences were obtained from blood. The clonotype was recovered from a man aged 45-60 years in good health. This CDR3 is CASSLEGIGGTSGYTF. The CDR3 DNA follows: TGTGCCAGCAGCTTAGAGGGGATCGGGGGCACTAGTGGCTACACCTTC.